The TCR beta chain under discussion was sequenced for a study of blood T cell repertoires in COVID-19. Study-level information: The United States, Italy and Spain provided the acute and convalescent COVID-19 samples. T cells, B-cell-depleted T cells, or PBMCs supplied cDNA or gDNA.

Per the study methods: Using reference gene primer amplification, nucleated cell counts were estimated. The data were produced by immunoSEQ multiplex PCR, yet TCRdb's version contains in-frame clones alone and is incomplete. V and J calls and clone size are copied from that table; D and trimming were computed from the DNA. The sample gives 250,000 to 300,000 clones, more than 70% of which show up once; under 8% is in the top ten. Trimming cost V 5 bases and J 2 bases, with 16 bases left between them. This CDR3 is built from 15 residues. The germline gives CDR1 SEHNR, CDR2 FQNEAQ (reference sequence).

The TCR comes from a woman aged 25 to 39 who had recovered from COVID-19. The chain uses TRBV7-9 and TRBJ2-7, with D perhaps TRBD1 (6 bases). Sequencing was performed on peripheral blood. The CDR3 is CASSPRDRPTYEQYF. The CDR3 DNA reads TGTGCCAGCAGCCCGAGAGACAGGCCGACCTACGAGCAGTACTTC.